These 6 T cell receptor beta chains share one sample of origin, sequenced in a study of follicular helper T cells after annual influenza vaccination. Time point noted: 2015-2016 season, pre-vaccination. Generated by immunoSEQ multiplex PCR, the TCRdb table keeps only in-frame clones and is missing some. In the table there are about 9,300 clones, approximately 90% of which are singletons. The specimen was CXCR5+ CD38- circulating T follicular helper cells from blood, collected on the day of influenza vaccination. Indicated subset: circulating Tfh, non-naive CD4+CXCR5+PD-1+ (ICOS+CD38+ or ICOS-CD38-). These receptors came from an adult who received the influenza vaccine.

The genes are TRBV27 and TRBJ1-2; TRBD1 matches at 7 bases. V shed 8 bases, J shed 4 bases, and the junction held 16 bases outside the gene matches. From germline, CDR1 is MNHEY and CDR2 SMNVEV (reference sequence). The CDR3 has 16 residues. The CDR3 coding sequence is TGTGCCAGCGGGGGCCCAAGGGGGCCCAAATCCTATGGCTACACCTTC. This encodes CASGGPRGPKSYGYTF.

The rearrangement links TRBV30 to TRBJ2-7, with 10 bases identical to TRBD1. The J segment lost 5 bases and the V segment lost 5 bases, leaving 3 bases of the junction unmatched. The CDR3 contains 12 residues. Germline CDR1 GTSNPN, CDR2 SVGIG (reference sequence). CDR3 coding DNA: TGTGCCTGGGAGACAGGGGGCCACGAGCAGTACTTC. Its translation is CAWETGGHEQYF.

This clone was counted a few times. This chain uses TRBV28 with TRBJ1-5, with D tentatively TRBD1 (5 bases). With 6 bases removed from V and 5 bases from J, the gap between germline ends came to 14 bases. The CDR3 loop spans 14 amino acids. Per the germline V gene, CDR1 is MDHEN and CDR2 is SYDVKM. For the CDR3, the DNA is TGTGCCAGCAGGTATGGGGGGTCGGATCAGCCCCAGCATTTT. Its protein is CASRYGGSDQPQHF.

Only one count was recorded for this clone. The chain recombines TRBV2 with TRBJ2-6; D not certain. Per the germline V gene, CDR1 is SNHLY and CDR2 is FYNNEI. V lost 7 bases and J 3 bases, leaving 13 bases between the germline ends. The CDR3 covers 15 residues. CDR3 in DNA: TGTGCCAGCATCAGGCGCTTAGATGGGGCCAACGTCCTGACTTTC. This translates into CASIRRLDGANVLTF. Using reference TRBV2 and TRBJ2-6 for the parts outside the CDR3, the full variable domain is EPEVTQTPSHQVTQMGQEVILRCVPISNHLYFYWYRQILGQKVEFLVSFYNNEISEKSEIFDDQFSVERPDGSNFTLKIRSTKLEDSAMYFCASIRRLDGANVLTFGAGSRLTVL.

J is TRBJ1-5 and V is TRBV6-5, with TRBD1 matching over 10 bases. J was trimmed by 6 bases and V by 7 bases; bases with no gene match: 9. This CDR3 is 15 amino acids long. In germline, CDR1 is MNHEY, CDR2 SVGAGI. The CDR3 nucleotides read TGTGCCAGCACTCTGGGGACAGGGGATTCTCAGCCCCAGCATTTT. Translating gives CASTLGTGDSQPQHF.

The chain has TRBV18 and TRBJ2-3, with 10 nucleotides matching TRBD2. V trimming: 4 bases; J trimming: 6 bases; junction bases outside the gene matches: 7. The CDR3 spans 15 residues. Germline loops: CDR1 KGHSH, CDR2 LQKENI. The CDR3 sequence: CASSLSGGKEDTQYF. The CDR3 DNA is TGTGCCAGCTCACTTAGCGGGGGGAAGGAGGATACGCAGTATTTT. Full variable domain (rest looked up from reference TRBV18 and TRBJ2-3): NAGVMQNPRHLVRRRGQEARLRCSPMKGHSHVYWYRQLPEEGLKFMVYLQKENIIDESGMPKERFSAEFPKEGPSILRIQQVVRGDSAAYFCASSLSGGKEDTQYFGPGTRLTVL.